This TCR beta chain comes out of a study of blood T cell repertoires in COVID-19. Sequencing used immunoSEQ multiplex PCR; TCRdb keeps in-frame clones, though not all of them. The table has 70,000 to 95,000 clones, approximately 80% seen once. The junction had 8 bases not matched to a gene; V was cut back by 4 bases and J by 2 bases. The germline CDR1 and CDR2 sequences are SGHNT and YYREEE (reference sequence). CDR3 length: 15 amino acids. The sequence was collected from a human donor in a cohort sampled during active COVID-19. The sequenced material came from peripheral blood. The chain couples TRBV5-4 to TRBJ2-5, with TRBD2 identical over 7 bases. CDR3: CASSPPLGGQETQYF. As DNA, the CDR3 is TGTGCCAGCAGCCCGCCTCTCGGGGGGCAAGAGACCCAGTACTTC.